This paragraph covers one T cell receptor beta chain sequence. At least ten counts were recorded for this clonotype. It has no known antigen specificity. No quality values exist for individual bases; no much larger clone is one base distant. The sample originates from a study of regulatory T cells in long-lasting Graves disease (dated by TCRdb to the early 2020s). About the investigation overall: In the newly diagnosed Graves' disease group, patients had been taking antithyroid drugs for less than 3 months. The study was conducted in China and was registered as a clinical trial. A total of about 33 samples underwent TCR sequencing: around 13 from persistent and around 20 from newly diagnosed Graves' disease patients. This study used TCR sequencing and RNA sequencing of peripheral blood to compare persistent Graves' disease patients against newly diagnosed Graves' disease patients.

The CDR3 runs 15 residues from the cysteine to the phenylalanine. The entry retains the CDR3 DNA only, 45 bases that are in frame from base 1. V loses 1 base of germline sequence and J loses 2 bases, and the interval between the two ends is 12 bases. The germline V gene (reference sequence) supplies CDR1 DFQATT and CDR2 SNEGSKA. Broader findings and caveats from the paper: Persistent Graves' disease patients showed lower TCR Shannon entropy and fewer highly expanded clones than newly diagnosed patients, suggesting clonal expansion. Only the TCR beta chain was sequenced and analyzed. The study examined only peripheral blood because the primary lesion, thyroid tissue, could not be accessed. The authors noted that the small sample size was a limitation that may lower accuracy. TRBV28, TRBJ1-2 and TRBJ2-5 were preferentially used in persistent disease, while TRBV20-1 and TRBJ2-1 were favored in newly diagnosed disease. More public clonotypes were shared among persistent patients (over 2,500) than among newly diagnosed patients (966).

The sample's time point label is to be understood as: newly diagnosed GD, antithyroid drugs for less than 3 months. RNA was extracted from PBMCs in TRIzol for both TCR sequencing and RNA sequencing. The diagnosis of Graves' disease followed American Thyroid Association guidelines. Patients were recruited from an endocrinology department in Xi'an, China. Each patient gave about 9.1 milliliters of peripheral blood, collected in an EDTA anticoagulant tube. PBMCs were isolated by Ficoll Paque Plus density gradient separation without further T cell sorting. An Agilent 2100 Bioanalyzer and agarose gel were used to assess RNA quality, and a NanoDrop 2000 was used to measure RNA concentration. The library was generated by multiplex PCR. Reads for this sample came from an Illumina HiSeq 4000. iRepertoire HTBI primers and Arm-PCR amplification of CDR3 regions were used to construct TCR beta libraries. PCR products were gel purified before sequencing. The paper's data handling went like this. Across samples, some 62 TRBV and over 11 TRBJ segments were identified and used for gene usage analysis of CDR3 amino acid clonotypes. COPE and FqMerger were used to merge the filtered high-quality paired reads into contigs. BLAST was used to align contigs to the IMGT TRBV, TRBD and TRBJ reference genes, and CDR3 was defined following IMGT. Clonotypes above 0.1% frequency were classified as highly expanded clones. Shannon entropy was used to measure repertoire diversity, and the Gini coefficient was used to measure V-J evenness. Public clonotypes were defined as clonotypes shared by more than one individual. TCRdb reworked the public reads: Q25 trimming with fastp, MiXCR clone assembly, productive beta chains retained. Rows are combined by CDR3 protein, so each entry shows the most common genes and DNA. TCRdb, rather than the study authors, made the V and J calls. In all, the sample holds approximately 470,000 distinct CDR3 sequences, and around 15% of those were seen once. 12% of the sample is held by the ten biggest clonotypes.

These data were also reused for a study on T cells in Graves' hyperthyroidism and ophthalmopathy. Drawing on the second study: Stable Graves' hyperthyroidism was defined as the absence of progression to ophthalmopathy over 18 months of follow-up. Hyperthyroidism patients were aged 18 to 65 years and newly diagnosed, with disease duration of less than 2 months. Any patient with an uncontrolled infection, another autoimmune disease, pregnancy or lactation was excluded. Diagnoses were established on the basis of clinical symptoms, serum thyroxine and TRAb, thyroid ultrasound, and orbital computed tomography. A first-round RT-PCR of the TCR CDR3 used the HTBI primer set with the Qiagen OneStep RT-PCR kit. Most expanded thyroid clonotypes (frequency above 0.001) were also detected in blood, suggesting blood repertoires may reflect thyroid immune responses. Ophthalmopathy was separated from stable hyperthyroidism by a 13 V-J signature model, with approximately 85% sensitivity and roughly 81% specificity obtained in cross-validation and 80%/75% obtained in testing. In validation, the model predicted progression to ophthalmopathy with approximately 71% sensitivity and over 72% specificity, a median of about six months before onset. To identify TCR V-J signatures that set the groups apart, the researchers used a discovery cohort of 90 to 100 patients, made up of 40 to 45 with Graves' ophthalmopathy and approximately 57 with stable Graves' hyperthyroidism. Whether ophthalmopathy could be predicted prospectively was tested in an independent validation cohort made up of approximately 19 hyperthyroidism patients plus 17 patients who later progressed to ophthalmopathy. The 95 to 100 discovery patients were randomly split 7:3 into training and test sets. Thyroid tissue and blood T-cell repertoires from roughly six Graves' hyperthyroidism patients were also compared in the study. After sampling, hyperthyroidism patients received methimazole starting at 30 mg daily, and ophthalmopathy patients received high-dose intravenous methylprednisolone. A second multiplex PCR round built the libraries, followed by size selection and purification. Paired-end sequencing of the libraries was performed with 100 bp reads on an Illumina HiSeq2000. SOAPnuke was used to process the raw data, removing reads that contained adapters or uncalled bases, had a mean Phred below 15, or lacked an exact match to the constant primer or identifier. COPE v1.2.5 was used to merge the high-quality paired reads, and each unique nucleotide sequence was defined as a clonotype. Clonotypes were aligned to IMGT TRBV, TRBD and TRBJ reference segments using MiTCR v1.1. Only V-J combinations with frequency above 0.0001, covering 99% to 99.2% of repertoires, were analysed. A TCS score was defined as the ratio of F50 (clonal expansion) to E x V (chaos), with BLOSUM62-based TCRdist applied between CDR3 peptides within each V-J. Welch's t-statistics and random forest reduced around 520 V-J features to 10 to 15, which were used in a naive Bayes classifier (R e1071). Sample size was not statistically predetermined, and blinding of investigators to group allocation was not performed. TCR Vbeta CDR3 sequencing of approximately 140 peripheral blood samples (43 ophthalmopathy, 70 to 85 hyperthyroidism and approximately 17 progressor patients) is reported in the paper.

This specimen consisted of peripheral blood mononuclear cells (PBMCs), obtained at new diagnosis, from a patient treated with antithyroid drugs. This chain is built from TRBV20-1 and TRBJ2-4; a tentative D call is TRBD1 (5 bases match). The receptor's source is a man aged 40-55 years with Graves disease. Donor details come from another sample of the same person, matched by shared clones. The DNA sequence is given as TGCAGTGCTAGAGCCCAGGGCTCTACCAAAAACATTCAGTACTTC. It encodes CSARAQGSTKNIQYF.